Shown below are 2 T cell receptor beta chains from a single sample sequenced in a study of shared clonotypes between healthy human individuals. Profiling relied on immunoSEQ multiplex PCR, and the TCRdb table lists in-frame clones only, not all of them. The table has some 980,000 clones, 60% to 85% seen once. Material: memory CD4+ T cells sorted from blood. Stated subset: CD45RA-negative fraction. All receptors derive from a young man in good health.

The chain carries TRBV5-1 and TRBJ1-2; 11 bases fit TRBD1. Losses at the gene ends were 0 bases for V and 7 bases for J; bases not matched to a gene: 23. The CDR3 runs to 21 residues. CDR1 and CDR2 from the germline V gene are SGHRS and YFSETQ. For the CDR3, the DNA is TGCGCCAGCAGCTTGGAAGGGGTGTCGAATGGATGGACAGGGGGCGCCTCTGGCTACACCTTC. This encodes CASSLEGVSNGWTGGASGYTF.

The genes are TRBV7-9 and TRBJ2-6; D may match TRBD1 or TRBD2 (5 bases each). Germline lookup yields CDR1 SEHNR and CDR2 FQNEAQ (reference sequence). This CDR3 contains 17 residues. The V and J ends lost 11 bases and 2 bases respectively, with 22 bases between them. This CDR3 is CAGRPRGRDPGANVLTF. In nucleotides, the CDR3 is TGTGCCGGCCGCCCGAGGGGCCGGGATCCTGGGGCCAACGTCCTGACTTTC.